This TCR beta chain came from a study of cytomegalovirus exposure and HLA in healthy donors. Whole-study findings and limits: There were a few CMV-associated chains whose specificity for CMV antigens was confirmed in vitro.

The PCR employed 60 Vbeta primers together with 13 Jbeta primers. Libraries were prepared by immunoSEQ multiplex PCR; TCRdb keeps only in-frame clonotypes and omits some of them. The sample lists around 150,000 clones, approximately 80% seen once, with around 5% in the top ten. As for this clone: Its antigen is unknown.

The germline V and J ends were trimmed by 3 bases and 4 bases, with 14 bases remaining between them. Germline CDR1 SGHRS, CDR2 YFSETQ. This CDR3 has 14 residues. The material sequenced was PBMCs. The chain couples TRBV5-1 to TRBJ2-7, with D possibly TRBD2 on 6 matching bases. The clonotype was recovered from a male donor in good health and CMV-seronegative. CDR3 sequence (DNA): TGCGCCAGCAGCTCGACCGGGAGAGATTACGAGCAGTACTTC. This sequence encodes CASSSTGRDYEQYF.